Listed below are T cell receptor beta chains from one sample, sequenced in a study of tumor-infiltrating lymphocytes in oesophageal squamous cell carcinoma. TCRdb ran MiXCR on the PCR reads and lists one entry per CDR3 protein. The sample includes about 6,700 distinct CDR3 sequences, around 15% seen only once; the top ten take around 25%. The sample taken for sequencing was normal esophageal tissue next to the tumor. The origin of the receptors is a male donor with esophageal squamous cell carcinoma. Each CDR3 is given with its conserved first and last residue. A D gene is named only where the DNA matches it firmly. Size values are once, few and many counts, or a class for expanded clones, and some rows have none.

V	size	J	D	CDR3	DNA
TRBV19	-	TRBJ2-2	-	CASMLSRRFFKGELFF	TGTGCCAGTATGCTGTCCAGGCGTTTTTTTAAGGGGGAGCTGTTTTTT
TRBV7-8	many	TRBJ2-2	-	CASSIRQDTGELFF	TGTGCCAGCAGCATCAGACAGGACACCGGGGAGCTGTTTTTT
TRBV12-3/TRBV12-4	medium-sized	TRBJ2-7	-	CASSPGESYEQYF	TGTGCCAGCAGTCCAGGGGAATCCTACGAGCAGTACTTC
TRBV24-1	few	TRBJ1-6	-	CATSDVAANSPLHF	TGTGCCACCAGTGATGTCGCAGCGAATTCACCCCTCCACTTT
TRBV6-1	medium-sized	TRBJ2-5	-	CASKILETQYF	TGTGCCAGCAAGATTCTAGAGACCCAGTACTTC
TRBV12-3/TRBV12-4	medium-sized	TRBJ2-1	TRBD2	CASSRTSGGTTSYNEQFF	TGTGCCAGCAGTAGGACTAGCGGGGGGACCACTTCCTACAATGAGCAGTTCTTC
TRBV4-2	many	TRBJ2-3	TRBD2	CASSQATSGFTDTQYF	TGTGCCAGCAGCCAAGCAACTAGCGGATTCACAGATACGCAGTATTTT
TRBV12-3/TRBV12-4	few	TRBJ2-2	TRBD1	CASSRGQENTGELFF	TGTGCCAGCAGTCGAGGACAGGAGAACACCGGGGAGCTGTTTTTT
TRBV4-2	many	TRBJ2-5	-	CASSPGTAEETQYF	TGTGCCAGCAGCCCCGGGACTGCTGAAGAGACCCAGTACTTC
TRBV7-8	large	TRBJ2-3	TRBD2	CASSFGGGTDTQYF	TGTGCCAGCAGCTTTGGGGGGGGGACAGATACGCAGTATTTT
TRBV7-8	medium-sized	TRBJ2-7	-	CASSLGGNNSPLHF	TGTGCCAGCAGCTTGGGGGGAAATAATTCACCCCTCCACTTC
TRBV7-2	medium-sized	TRBJ2-3	TRBD2	CASSYLAGGPLAQYF	TGTGCCAGCAGCTACCTAGCGGGGGGACCCTTAGCGCAGTATTTT
TRBV7-8	medium-sized	TRBJ1-5	-	CASSLVRHQPQHF	TGTGCCAGCAGCTTAGTCCGCCATCAGCCCCAGCATTTT
TRBV18	many	TRBJ2-1	-	CASSPVRGRNNEQFF	TGTGCCAGCTCACCGGTCCGGGGCCGGAACAATGAGCAGTTCTTC
TRBV5-5	many	TRBJ1-4	TRBD1	CASRSGGNEKLFF	TGTGCCAGCAGGTCAGGGGGGAATGAAAAACTGTTTTTT
TRBV2	few	TRBJ2-2	TRBD2	CASSLAGATTGELFF	TGTGCCAGCAGCTTAGCGGGGGCGACCACCGGGGAGCTGTTTTTT
TRBV5-6	many	TRBJ2-1	-	CASSTGSYNEQFF	TGTGCCAGCAGCACCGGCTCCTACAATGAGCAGTTCTTC
TRBV10-3	few	TRBJ1-2	TRBD1	CAINPSGPGQGFYGYTF	TGTGCCATCAACCCTTCTGGGCCGGGACAGGGCTTCTATGGCTACACCTTC
TRBV6-2/TRBV6-3	-	TRBJ1-2	TRBD1	CASSSVTGEYGYTF	TGTGCCAGCAGTTCCGTGACAGGGGAGTATGGCTACACCTTC
TRBV11-2	many	TRBJ1-1	-	CASSLVPGGGAFF	TGTGCCAGCAGCTTGGTACCTGGAGGGGGGGCTTTCTTT
TRBV18	few	TRBJ2-5	TRBD1	CASSPATPGTEYF	TGTGCCAGCTCACCAGCTACCCCCGGGACAGAGTACTTC